Listed below are T cell receptor beta chains from one sample, sequenced in a study of cytomegalovirus exposure and HLA in healthy donors. The method was immunoSEQ multiplex PCR; TCRdb's version includes in-frame clones alone and lacks a portion of them. The table records about 190,000 clones, about four fifths of them present only once. The specimen sequenced was PBMCs. Receptor source: a woman between 25 and 40 years old in good health and CMV-seropositive. Each CDR3 is given with its conserved first and last residue.

CDR3 protein: CATSRAHSSYEQYF
V gene: TRBV15
J gene: TRBJ2-7
CDR3 length: 14

CDR3 protein: CAQKLEETQYF
V gene: TRBV5-3
J gene: TRBJ2-5
CDR3 length: 11

CDR3 protein: CASSYLGLPNEQFF
V gene: TRBV6-5
J gene: TRBJ2-1
CDR3 length: 14

CDR3 protein: CASKASGHYEQYF
V gene: TRBV7-6
J gene: TRBJ2-7
CDR3 length: 13

CDR3 protein: CASSLIVTSQQYF
V gene: TRBV7-3
J gene: TRBJ2-7
CDR3 length: 13

CDR3 protein: CASSPQAGTGNEQYF
V gene: TRBV5-5
J gene: TRBJ2-7
CDR3 length: 15

CDR3 protein: CASSRGYVSNEQFF
V gene: TRBV27
J gene: TRBJ2-1
CDR3 length: 14

CDR3 protein: CASSLVGTGGLLGTGELFF
V gene: TRBV11-2
J gene: TRBJ2-2
CDR3 length: 19

CDR3 protein: CASSLTGGDNEQFF
V gene: TRBV5-6
J gene: TRBJ2-1
CDR3 length: 14

CDR3 protein: CASSLWGGTQNSPLHF
V gene: TRBV7-8
J gene: TRBJ1-6
CDR3 length: 16

CDR3 protein: CASSKALCRQIQETQYF
V gene: TRBV21-1
J gene: TRBJ2-5
CDR3 length: 17

CDR3 protein: CAISESQSTNEKLFF
V gene: TRBV10-3
J gene: TRBJ1-4
CDR3 length: 15

CDR3 protein: CASKPTGVSSGRFF
V gene: TRBV27
J gene: TRBJ1-4
CDR3 length: 14

CDR3 protein: CASRRLAGGPDEQFF
V gene: TRBV7-9
J gene: TRBJ2-1
CDR3 length: 15

CDR3 protein: CASSLSGDYGYTF
V gene: TRBV6-5
J gene: TRBJ1-2
CDR3 length: 13

CDR3 protein: CASSSFSGGAPTDNTQYF
V gene: TRBV7-9
J gene: TRBJ2-3
CDR3 length: 18

CDR3 protein: CASSEDRGLGEQYF
V gene: TRBV10-2
J gene: TRBJ2-7
CDR3 length: 14

CDR3 protein: CASTRGRGHGQYF
V gene: TRBV6-5
J gene: TRBJ2-7
CDR3 length: 13

CDR3 protein: CASSLDALTYEQYF
V gene: TRBV7-8
J gene: TRBJ2-7
CDR3 length: 14

CDR3 protein: CASSLTGEVADTQYF
V gene: TRBV5-1
J gene: TRBJ2-3
CDR3 length: 15

CDR3 protein: CASSFPQGGSPLHF
V gene: TRBV27
J gene: TRBJ1-6
CDR3 length: 14

CDR3 protein: CASSLTSGQETQYF
V gene: TRBV7-2
J gene: TRBJ2-5
CDR3 length: 14

CDR3 protein: CASSPTGKEQYF
V gene: TRBV19
J gene: TRBJ2-7
CDR3 length: 12

CDR3 protein: CASSLGGEEDTQYF
V gene: TRBV11-3
J gene: TRBJ2-3
CDR3 length: 14

CDR3 protein: CASGRLGFEQFF
V gene: TRBV27
J gene: TRBJ2-1
CDR3 length: 12

CDR3 protein: CASSSTTGGGNTIYF
V gene: TRBV6-1
J gene: TRBJ1-3
CDR3 length: 15

CDR3 protein: CATSRAGRGTGELFF
V gene: TRBV15
J gene: TRBJ2-2
CDR3 length: 15

CDR3 protein: CASSQLAAGTGTQYF
V gene: TRBV4-1
J gene: TRBJ2-3
CDR3 length: 15

CDR3 protein: CASSVALAAQETQYF
V gene: TRBV9
J gene: TRBJ2-5
CDR3 length: 15

CDR3 protein: CASSPGTGIYEQYF
V gene: TRBV7-9
J gene: TRBJ2-7
CDR3 length: 14

CDR3 protein: CASSLSTDTQYF
V gene: TRBV5-1
J gene: TRBJ2-3
CDR3 length: 12

CDR3 protein: CASSGTGAYEQYF
V gene: TRBV27
J gene: TRBJ2-7
CDR3 length: 13

CDR3 protein: CASSPGLAGVETQYF
V gene: TRBV6-5
J gene: TRBJ2-5
CDR3 length: 15

CDR3 protein: CASSEIRTGHYEQYF
V gene: TRBV5-1
J gene: TRBJ2-7
CDR3 length: 15

CDR3 protein: CASSPARTLAEEQFF
V gene: TRBV6-1
J gene: TRBJ2-1
CDR3 length: 15

CDR3 protein: CASSLALVSSAGRTEAFF
V gene: TRBV5-1
J gene: TRBJ1-1
CDR3 length: 18

CDR3 protein: CASSQATGGLVQPQHF
V gene: TRBV4-3
J gene: TRBJ1-5
CDR3 length: 16

CDR3 protein: CASSHRTGYSDTQYF
V gene: TRBV7-9
J gene: TRBJ2-3
CDR3 length: 15

CDR3 protein: CASSKNRDRQPQHF
V gene: TRBV19
J gene: TRBJ1-5
CDR3 length: 14

CDR3 protein: CASRGLAGPNTGELFF
V gene: TRBV25-1
J gene: TRBJ2-2
CDR3 length: 16

CDR3 protein: CASSLAGGPYNEQFF
V gene: TRBV27
J gene: TRBJ2-1
CDR3 length: 15

CDR3 protein: CASRKERGYNEQFF
V gene: TRBV27
J gene: TRBJ2-1
CDR3 length: 14

CDR3 protein: CASWTGTNYGYTF
V gene: TRBV27
J gene: TRBJ1-2
CDR3 length: 13